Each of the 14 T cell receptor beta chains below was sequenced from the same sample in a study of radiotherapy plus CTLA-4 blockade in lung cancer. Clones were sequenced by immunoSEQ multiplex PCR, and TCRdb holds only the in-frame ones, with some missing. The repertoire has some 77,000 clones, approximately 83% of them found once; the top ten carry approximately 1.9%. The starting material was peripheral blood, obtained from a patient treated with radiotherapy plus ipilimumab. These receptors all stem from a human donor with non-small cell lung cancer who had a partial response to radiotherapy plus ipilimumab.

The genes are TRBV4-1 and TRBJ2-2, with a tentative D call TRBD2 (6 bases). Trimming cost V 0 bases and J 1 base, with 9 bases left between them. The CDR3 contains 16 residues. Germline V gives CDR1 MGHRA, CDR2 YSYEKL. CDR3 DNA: TGCGCCAGCAGCCAAGAAGGAGGGAGGAACACCGGGGAGCTGTTTTTT. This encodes CASSQEGGRNTGELFF.

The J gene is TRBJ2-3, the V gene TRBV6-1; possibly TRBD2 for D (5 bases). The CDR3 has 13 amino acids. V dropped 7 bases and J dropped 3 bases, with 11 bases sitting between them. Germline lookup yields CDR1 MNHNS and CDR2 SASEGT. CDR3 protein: CASTSGTTDTQYF. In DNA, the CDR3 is TGTGCCAGCACATCGGGAACGACAGATACGCAGTATTTT.

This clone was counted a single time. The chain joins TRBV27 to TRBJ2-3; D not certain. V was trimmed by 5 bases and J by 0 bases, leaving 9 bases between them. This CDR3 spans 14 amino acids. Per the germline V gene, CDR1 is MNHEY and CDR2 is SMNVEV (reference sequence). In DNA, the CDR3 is TGTGCCAGCAGTACACACGCCAGCACAGATACGCAGTATTTT. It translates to CASSTHASTDTQYF.

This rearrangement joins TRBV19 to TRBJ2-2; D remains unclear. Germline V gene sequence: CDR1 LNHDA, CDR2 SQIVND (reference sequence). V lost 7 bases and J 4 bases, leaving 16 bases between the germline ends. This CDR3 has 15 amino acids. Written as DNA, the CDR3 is TGTGCCAGTAACGGAGTAGCCGTAGGCACCGGGGAGCTGTTTTTT. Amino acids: CASNGVAVGTGELFF.

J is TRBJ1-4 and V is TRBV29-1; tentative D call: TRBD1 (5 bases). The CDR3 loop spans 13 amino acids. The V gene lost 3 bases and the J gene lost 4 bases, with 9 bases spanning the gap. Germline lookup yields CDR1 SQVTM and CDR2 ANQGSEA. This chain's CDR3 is CSVDPGFNEKLFF. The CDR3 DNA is TGCAGCGTTGACCCAGGGTTTAATGAAAAACTGTTTTTT.

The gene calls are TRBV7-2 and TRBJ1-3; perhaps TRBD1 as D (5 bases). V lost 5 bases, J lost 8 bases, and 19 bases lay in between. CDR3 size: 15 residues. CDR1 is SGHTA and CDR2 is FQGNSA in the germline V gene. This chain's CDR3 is CASSLASGVGDTIYF. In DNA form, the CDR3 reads TGTGCCAGCAGCCTCGCGTCGGGGGTTGGGGACACCATATATTTT.

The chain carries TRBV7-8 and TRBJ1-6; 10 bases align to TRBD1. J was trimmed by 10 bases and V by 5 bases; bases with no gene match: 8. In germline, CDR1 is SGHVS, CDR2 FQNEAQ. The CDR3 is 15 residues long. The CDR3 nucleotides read TGTGCCAGCAGCCCTAGAGGGACAGGGGCATCACCCCTCCACTTT. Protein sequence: CASSPRGTGASPLHF.

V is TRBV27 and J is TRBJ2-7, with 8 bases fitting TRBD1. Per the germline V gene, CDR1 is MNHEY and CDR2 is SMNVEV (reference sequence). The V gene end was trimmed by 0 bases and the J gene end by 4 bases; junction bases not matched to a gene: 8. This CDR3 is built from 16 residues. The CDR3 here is CASSLSIGQGLYEQYF. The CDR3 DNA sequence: TGTGCCAGCAGTTTATCGATAGGACAGGGTCTTTACGAGCAGTACTTC.

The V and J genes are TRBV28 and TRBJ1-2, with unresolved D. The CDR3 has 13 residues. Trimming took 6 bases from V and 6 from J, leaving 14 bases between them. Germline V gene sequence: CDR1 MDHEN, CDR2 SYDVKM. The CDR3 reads CASSLERTNGYTF. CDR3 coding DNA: TGTGCCAGCAGCCTTGAGAGAACTAATGGCTACACCTTC.

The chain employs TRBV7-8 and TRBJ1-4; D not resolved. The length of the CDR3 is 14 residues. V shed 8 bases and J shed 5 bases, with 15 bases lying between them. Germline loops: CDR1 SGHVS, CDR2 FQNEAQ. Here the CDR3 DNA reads TGTGCCAGCCGTCTTGGGAGGTCGAATGAAAAACTGTTTTTT. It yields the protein CASRLGRSNEKLFF. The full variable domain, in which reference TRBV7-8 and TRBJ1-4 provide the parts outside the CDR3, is GAGVSQSPRYKVAKRGQDVALRCDPISGHVSLFWYQQALGQGPEFLTYFQNEAQLDKSGLPSDRFFAERPEGSVSTLKIQRTQQEDSAVYLCASRLGRSNEKLFFGSGTQLSVL.

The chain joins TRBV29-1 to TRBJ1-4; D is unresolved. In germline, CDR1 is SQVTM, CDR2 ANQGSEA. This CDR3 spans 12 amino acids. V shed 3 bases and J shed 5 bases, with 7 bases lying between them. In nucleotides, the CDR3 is TGCAGCGTTGATTCGGGGAATGAAAAACTGTTTTTT. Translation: CSVDSGNEKLFF.

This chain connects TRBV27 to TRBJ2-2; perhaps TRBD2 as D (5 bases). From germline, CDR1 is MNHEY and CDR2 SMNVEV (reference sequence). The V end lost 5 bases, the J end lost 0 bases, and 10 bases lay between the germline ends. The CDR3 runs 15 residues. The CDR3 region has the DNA TGTGCCAGCAGTCTGGACTCCACGAACACCGGGGAGCTGTTTTTT. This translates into CASSLDSTNTGELFF.

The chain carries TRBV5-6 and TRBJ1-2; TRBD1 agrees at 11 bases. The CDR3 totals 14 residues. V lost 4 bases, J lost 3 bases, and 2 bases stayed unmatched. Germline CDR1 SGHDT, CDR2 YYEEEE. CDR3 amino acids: CASSAGQGDYGYTF. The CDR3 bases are TGTGCCAGCAGCGCGGGACAGGGGGACTATGGCTACACCTTC.

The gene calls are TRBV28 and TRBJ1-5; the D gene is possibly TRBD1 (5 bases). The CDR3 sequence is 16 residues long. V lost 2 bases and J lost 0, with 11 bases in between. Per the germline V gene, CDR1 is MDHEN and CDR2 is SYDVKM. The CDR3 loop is CASSLAGYHSNQPQHF. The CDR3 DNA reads TGTGCCAGCAGTTTAGCAGGGTACCATAGCAATCAGCCCCAGCATTTT. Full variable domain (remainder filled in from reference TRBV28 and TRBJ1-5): DVKVTQSSRYLVKRTGEKVFLECVQDMDHENMFWYRQDPGLGLRLIYFSYDVKMKEKGDIPEGYSVSREKKERFSLILESASTNQTSMYLCASSLAGYHSNQPQHFGDGTRLSIL.